Listed here is a single T cell receptor beta chain. Its cognate antigen is unknown. The data belong to a study of long-term antiretroviral therapy in people with HIV. Study results and caveats: Relative to control repertoires, HIV repertoires exhibited narrower CDR3 length ranges. ART preceded a rise in diversity that nonetheless stayed lower than in transplant donor controls. Pre-ART expanded TRB clones stayed dominant throughout, though often decreasing after ART.

Runs used v3.0 of the immunoSEQ assay and were done at survey level. The table came from immunoSEQ multiplex PCR; TCRdb's copy has only in-frame clones and leaves some out. The table includes roughly 32,000 clones, about 98% detected once. It was in the United States that all participants with HIV were treated. The source was unsorted PBMCs, collected 7.6 years after starting antiretroviral therapy. The origin of this receptor is a man aged 25 to 45 with HIV.

CDR3 bases: TGTGCCAGCAGTTTATCCATACTAGCTCCCGACTACAATGAGCAGTTCTTC. Protein: CASSLSILAPDYNEQFF. The rearrangement uses TRBV28 and TRBJ2-1; weak D call: TRBD2 (6 bases). The ends were cut back, 1 base at V and 3 bases at J, with 16 bases in the middle. CDR3 length: 17 amino acids. Per the germline V gene, CDR1 is MDHEN and CDR2 is SYDVKM.